This is a list of T cell receptor beta chains from one sample in a study of blood T cells in healthy people across ages. TCRdb passed the 5' RACE reads through MiXCR, listing each CDR3 protein once. The repertoire holds approximately 850,000 distinct CDR3 sequences, with approximately 48% as singletons. Sequencing used blood. The receptors stem from a man aged 55 to 70 in good health. Both conserved end residues are part of each CDR3. The D gene is left open where the match is weak. Where a row states a size, it is once, few, many or the class of an expanded clone; other rows omit it.

J	D	size	V	CDR3	DNA
TRBJ2-7	.	.	TRBV4-1	CASSQDRTVSYEQYF	TGCGCCAGCAGCCAAGATCGGACGGTCTCCTACGAGCAGTACTTC
TRBJ2-1	.	.	TRBV7-2	CASRGGRVGNEQFF	TGTGCCAGCCGCGGGGGCAGGGTGGGGAATGAGCAGTTCTTC
TRBJ2-5	.	.	TRBV4-2	CASSPQFSDQETQYF	TGTGCCAGCAGCCCCCAGTTCAGCGACCAAGAGACCCAGTACTTC
TRBJ2-2	.	.	TRBV11-3	CASRPRRGELFF	TGTGCCAGCAGACCCCGTAGGGGGGAGCTGTTTTTT
TRBJ1-2	.	.	TRBV10-3	CAITLTPPGGGYGYTF	TGTGCCATCACCCTCACTCCCCCGGGGGGCGGGTATGGCTACACCTTC
TRBJ2-7	TRBD1	few	TRBV4-1	CASSLGGQGVYEQYF	TGCGCCAGCAGCTTGGGAGGACAGGGGGTCTACGAGCAGTACTTC
TRBJ1-1	.	.	TRBV7-9	CASSRDQGQNTEAFF	TGTGCCAGCAGTAGAGACCAGGGCCAAAACACTGAAGCTTTCTTT
TRBJ1-2	.	.	TRBV10-3	CAINSPGSNGYTF	TGTGCCATCAATTCACCAGGGAGCAATGGCTACACCTTC
TRBJ1-1	TRBD1	once	TRBV13	CAGTFSLQGEFTEAFF	TGTGCCGGCACCTTTTCGCTACAGGGGGAATTCACTGAAGCTTTCTTT
TRBJ2-1	.	few	TRBV6-5	CASSLGQVAYNEQFF	TGTGCCAGCAGTTTAGGGCAGGTAGCTTACAATGAGCAGTTCTTC
TRBJ1-1	.	.	TRBV7-2	CASSRPPRTALNTEAFF	TGTGCCAGCAGCAGACCCCCGAGGACAGCCTTGAACACTGAAGCTTTCTTT
TRBJ2-5	.	.	TRBV12-3/TRBV12-4	CASKKTEFQETQYF	TGTGCCAGCAAGAAGACAGAGTTCCAAGAGACCCAGTACTTC
TRBJ1-2	.	.	TRBV5-1	CASSLNLDYGYTF	TGCGCCAGCAGCTTAAATCTCGACTATGGCTACACCTTC
TRBJ1-2	.	.	TRBV12-3/TRBV12-4	CASSLARRGGYTF	TGTGCCAGCAGTTTAGCGCGCCGCGGTGGCTACACCTTC
TRBJ2-7	.	.	TRBV7-9	CASSLAQGLENEQYF	TGTGCCAGCAGCTTAGCGCAGGGGTTGGAGAACGAGCAGTACTTC
TRBJ1-2	.	few	TRBV7-2	CASSLPANYGYTF	TGTGCCAGCAGCTTACCGGCTAACTATGGCTACACCTTC
TRBJ2-2	.	.	TRBV12-3/TRBV12-4	CASRGNSGLDTGELFF	TGTGCCAGTCGCGGTAATAGCGGACTCGACACCGGGGAGCTGTTTTTT
TRBJ1-5	.	few	TRBV6-1	CATRGQFNQPQHF	TGTGCCACCAGAGGACAGTTCAATCAGCCCCAGCATTTT
TRBJ1-1	.	once	TRBV20-1	CSAPLDTLWTEAFF	TGCAGTGCCCCTCTAGATACCTTGTGGACTGAAGCTTTCTTT
TRBJ2-7	TRBD1	few	TRBV7-2	CASSYGTGGIYEQYF	TGTGCCAGCAGCTATGGGACAGGGGGCATATACGAGCAGTACTTC
TRBJ1-4	TRBD1	.	TRBV15	CATSRRDRGATNEKLFF	TGTGCCACCAGCAGACGGGACAGGGGTGCAACTAATGAAAAACTGTTTTTT
TRBJ2-3	TRBD2	.	TRBV29-1	CSVRLAGAVSTDTQYF	TGCAGCGTCCGACTAGCGGGGGCCGTTAGCACAGATACGCAGTATTTT
TRBJ1-5	.	.	TRBV12-3/TRBV12-4	CASSAPGRSNQPQHF	TGTGCCAGCAGTGCCCCGGGGCGAAGCAATCAGCCCCAGCATTTT
TRBJ2-2	TRBD1	many	TRBV12-3/TRBV12-4	CASSFRDRANTGELFF	TGTGCCAGCAGTTTCCGAGACAGGGCGAACACCGGGGAGCTGTTTTTT
TRBJ2-7	TRBD1	.	TRBV6-2/TRBV6-3	CASSYLLSGRGGSSYEQYF	TGTGCCAGCAGTTACTTACTATCGGGCCGAGGGGGCTCCTCCTACGAGCAGTACTTC
TRBJ2-5	TRBD2	.	TRBV19	CASSIGSGGAKTQYF	TGTGCCAGTAGTATAGGTAGCGGGGGTGCCAAGACCCAGTACTTC
TRBJ1-2	TRBD1	few	TRBV4-3	CASSHPRWDRLPEGVYGYTF	TGCGCCAGCAGCCATCCCCGGTGGGACAGGTTACCCGAGGGTGTCTATGGCTACACCTTC
TRBJ2-1	.	.	TRBV6-6	CASSHEPLSSYNEQFF	TGTGCCAGCAGCCACGAACCCTTAAGCTCCTACAATGAGCAGTTCTTC
TRBJ1-6	TRBD1	.	TRBV2	CASSGTGFFSPLHF	TGTGCCAGCAGCGGGACAGGCTTCTTTTCACCCCTCCACTTT
TRBJ1-2	TRBD1	.	TRBV6-2/TRBV6-3	CASLKGGQNYGYTF	TGTGCCAGCTTGAAGGGGGGACAGAACTATGGCTACACCTTC
TRBJ2-1	.	few	TRBV7-2	CASSLAGTKKNEQFF	TGTGCCAGCAGCTTAGCCGGGACAAAGAAGAATGAGCAGTTCTTC
TRBJ2-7	.	.	TRBV4-1	CASSPLDQGGSYEQYF	TGCGCCAGCAGCCCCCTAGACCAGGGGGGATCCTACGAGCAGTACTTC
TRBJ2-6	.	.	TRBV3-1	CASGQGQSGANVLTF	TGTGCCAGCGGCCAAGGTCAATCTGGGGCCAACGTCCTGACTTTC
TRBJ1-2	.	.	TRBV5-1	CASSHQPLGGNYGYTF	TGCGCCAGCAGCCATCAGCCCCTCGGGGGGAACTATGGCTACACCTTC
TRBJ2-5	.	few	TRBV12-3/TRBV12-4	CASSSWANGGQYF	TGTGCCAGCAGTTCATGGGCGAATGGGGGGCAGTACTTC
TRBJ2-7	.	many	TRBV29-1	CSVEEGPGADYEQYF	TGCAGCGTTGAAGAGGGGCCAGGGGCGGACTACGAGCAGTACTTC
TRBJ1-5	.	.	TRBV6-1	CASSPIGGANSNQPQHF	TGTGCCAGCAGTCCGATCGGGGGGGCGAATAGCAATCAGCCCCAGCATTTT
TRBJ2-5	TRBD1	.	TRBV20-1	CSARGQEQETQYF	TGCAGTGCTAGGGGACAGGAACAAGAGACCCAGTACTTC
TRBJ2-5	TRBD2	few	TRBV15	CATSRGLAGVQETQYF	TGTGCCACCAGCAGGGGGTTGGCGGGGGTCCAAGAGACCCAGTACTTC
TRBJ2-7	.	.	TRBV6-2/TRBV6-3	CASSYPSQSSADNYNEQYF	TGTGCCAGCAGTTACCCCTCACAGAGTAGCGCGGACAACTACAATGAGCAGTACTTC
TRBJ1-2	TRBD1	.	TRBV25-1	CASSENRGRGYGYTF	TGTGCCAGCAGTGAAAACAGGGGGCGGGGGTATGGCTACACCTTC
TRBJ1-2	TRBD1	.	TRBV7-2	CASSSDRGTHGYTF	TGTGCCAGCAGCTCAGACAGGGGAACCCATGGCTACACCTTC
TRBJ2-7	TRBD2	once	TRBV14	CASSQDWWRGSYNEQYF	TGTGCCAGCAGCCAAGACTGGTGGCGGGGGTCCTACAATGAGCAGTACTTC
TRBJ1-1	.	.	TRBV9	CASSAGGGSNTEAFF	TGTGCCAGCAGCGCTGGGGGGGGTTCGAACACTGAAGCTTTCTTT
TRBJ1-2	.	few	TRBV7-9	CASSFDSRGGYTF	TGTGCCAGCAGCTTCGACAGCCGAGGGGGCTACACCTTC
TRBJ2-1	TRBD2	.	TRBV11-3	CASSLRGGYHNEQFF	TGTGCCAGCAGCTTACGCGGGGGATACCACAATGAGCAGTTCTTC
TRBJ2-7	.	few	TRBV6-2/TRBV6-3	CASGLDGGGYEQYF	TGTGCCAGCGGTCTCGATGGTGGCGGGTACGAGCAGTACTTC
TRBJ2-3	TRBD2	few	TRBV15	CATSRDWLAGGLLQDTQYF	TGTGCCACCAGCAGAGATTGGCTAGCGGGGGGGCTCCTGCAGGATACGCAGTATTTT
TRBJ2-3	.	.	TRBV12-3/TRBV12-4	CASSPIGGDHSDTQYF	TGTGCCAGCAGTCCTATTGGGGGCGATCATTCAGATACGCAGTATTTT
TRBJ2-4	TRBD2	.	TRBV29-1	CSVDGGGIQYF	TGCAGCGTTGATGGGGGGGGCATTCAGTACTTC
TRBJ2-7	.	.	TRBV9	CASSPPGAFYEQYF	TGTGCCAGCAGCCCCCCCGGGGCCTTCTACGAGCAGTACTTC
TRBJ1-2	.	many	TRBV7-6	CASSSGPITGGSGYTF	TGTGCCAGCAGCTCCGGGCCTATAACCGGGGGAAGCGGCTACACCTTC